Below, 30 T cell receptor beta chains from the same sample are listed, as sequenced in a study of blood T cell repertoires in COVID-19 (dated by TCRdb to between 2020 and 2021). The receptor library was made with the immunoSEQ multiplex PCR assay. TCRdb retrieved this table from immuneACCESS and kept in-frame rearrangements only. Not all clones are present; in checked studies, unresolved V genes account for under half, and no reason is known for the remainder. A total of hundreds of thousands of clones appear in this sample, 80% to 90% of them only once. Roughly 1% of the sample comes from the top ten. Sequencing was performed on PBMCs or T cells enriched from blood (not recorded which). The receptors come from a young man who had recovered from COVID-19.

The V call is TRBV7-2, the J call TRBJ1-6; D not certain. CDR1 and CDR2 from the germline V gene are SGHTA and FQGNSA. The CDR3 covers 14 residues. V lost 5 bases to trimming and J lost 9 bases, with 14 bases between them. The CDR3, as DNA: TGTGCCAGCAGCACAGACACACCGATTTCACCCCTCCACTTT. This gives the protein CASSTDTPISPLHF.

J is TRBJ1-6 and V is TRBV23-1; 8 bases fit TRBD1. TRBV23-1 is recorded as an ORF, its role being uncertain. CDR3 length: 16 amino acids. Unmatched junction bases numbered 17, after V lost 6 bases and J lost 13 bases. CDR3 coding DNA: TGCGCCAGCAGACCAATCTCGGGACAGGCCCTTGAGCCCCTCCACTTT. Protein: CASRPISGQALEPLHF.

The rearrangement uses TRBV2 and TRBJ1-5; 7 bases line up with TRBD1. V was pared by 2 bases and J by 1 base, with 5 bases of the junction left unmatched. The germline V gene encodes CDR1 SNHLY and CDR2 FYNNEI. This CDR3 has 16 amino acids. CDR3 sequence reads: CASSERGLMSNQPQHF. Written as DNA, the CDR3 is TGTGCCAGCAGTGAAAGGGGGCTTATGAGCAATCAGCCCCAGCATTTT.

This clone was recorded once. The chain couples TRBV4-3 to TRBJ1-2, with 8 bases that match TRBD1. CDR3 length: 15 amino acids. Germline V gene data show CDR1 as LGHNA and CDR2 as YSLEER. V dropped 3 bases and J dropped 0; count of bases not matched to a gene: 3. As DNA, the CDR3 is TGCGCCAGCAGCCAGGACAGGGATCCTAACTATGGCTACACCTTC. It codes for CASSQDRDPNYGYTF.

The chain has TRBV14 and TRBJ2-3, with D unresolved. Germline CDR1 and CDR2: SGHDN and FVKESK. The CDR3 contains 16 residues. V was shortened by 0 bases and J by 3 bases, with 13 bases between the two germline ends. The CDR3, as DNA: TGTGCCAGCAGCCAAGAATCAGGCAGGTGGACAGATACGCAGTATTTT. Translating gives CASSQESGRWTDTQYF.

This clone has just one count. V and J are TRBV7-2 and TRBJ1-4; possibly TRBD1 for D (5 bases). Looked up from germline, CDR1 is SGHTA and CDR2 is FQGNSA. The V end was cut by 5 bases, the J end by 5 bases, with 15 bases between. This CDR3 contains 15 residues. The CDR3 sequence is CASSAGRGLNEKLFF. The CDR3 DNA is TGTGCCAGCAGCGCCGGCCGGGGGTTGAATGAAAAACTGTTTTTT.

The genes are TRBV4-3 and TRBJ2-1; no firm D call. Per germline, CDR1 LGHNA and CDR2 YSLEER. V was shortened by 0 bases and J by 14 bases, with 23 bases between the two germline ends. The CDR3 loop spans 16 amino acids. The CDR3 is CASSQDLRSGPSSKFF. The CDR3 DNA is TGCGCCAGCAGCCAAGACTTAAGGTCAGGCCCTTCAAGTAAGTTCTTC.

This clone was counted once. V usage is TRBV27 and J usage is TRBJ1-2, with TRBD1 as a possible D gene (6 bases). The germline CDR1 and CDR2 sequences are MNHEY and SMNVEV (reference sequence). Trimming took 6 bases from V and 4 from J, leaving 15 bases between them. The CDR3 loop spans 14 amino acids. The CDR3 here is CASRPGQIIYGYTF. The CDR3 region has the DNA TGTGCCAGCAGACCCGGACAGATAATCTATGGCTACACCTTC.

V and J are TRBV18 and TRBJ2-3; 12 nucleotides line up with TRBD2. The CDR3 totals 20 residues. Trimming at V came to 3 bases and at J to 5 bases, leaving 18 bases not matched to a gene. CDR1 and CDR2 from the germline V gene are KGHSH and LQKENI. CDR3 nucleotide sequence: TGTGCCAGCTCACCGGCCAATTCCCGACTACTAGCGGGGGGTGTAGATACGCAGTATTTT. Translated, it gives CASSPANSRLLAGGVDTQYF. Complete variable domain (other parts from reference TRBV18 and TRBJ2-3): NAGVMQNPRHLVRRRGQEARLRCSPMKGHSHVYWYRQLPEEGLKFMVYLQKENIIDESGMPKERFSAEFPKEGPSILRIQQVVRGDSAAYFCASSPANSRLLAGGVDTQYFGPGTRLTVL.

CDR3 nucleotide sequence: TGTGCCAGCAGCCCCGCGCCAGGGATTTCCTACAATGAGCAGTTCTTC. Amino acid sequence: CASSPAPGISYNEQFF. The chain carries TRBV7-9 and TRBJ2-1; D is possibly TRBD1 (5 bases). Trimming stripped 5 bases from V and 1 base from J, with 15 bases between. Germline CDR1 SEHNR, CDR2 FQNEAQ (reference sequence). There are 16 residues in the CDR3.

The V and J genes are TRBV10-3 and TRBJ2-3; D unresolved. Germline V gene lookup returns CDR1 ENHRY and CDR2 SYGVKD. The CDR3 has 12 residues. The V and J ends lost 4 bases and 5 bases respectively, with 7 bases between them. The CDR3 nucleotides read TGTGCCATCAGTGCTCAGGAAGATACGCAGTATTTT. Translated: CAISAQEDTQYF.

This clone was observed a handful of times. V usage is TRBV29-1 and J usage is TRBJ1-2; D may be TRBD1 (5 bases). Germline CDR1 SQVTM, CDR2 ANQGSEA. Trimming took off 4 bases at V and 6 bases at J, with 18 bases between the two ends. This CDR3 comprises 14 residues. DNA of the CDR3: TGCAGCGTTGCCCACGGGGGGTCGTTAGATGGCTACACCTTC. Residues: CSVAHGGSLDGYTF.

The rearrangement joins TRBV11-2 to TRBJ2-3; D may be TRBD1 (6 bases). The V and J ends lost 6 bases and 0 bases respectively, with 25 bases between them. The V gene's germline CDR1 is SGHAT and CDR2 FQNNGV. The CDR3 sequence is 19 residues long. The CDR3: CASRRVGTTGRVSTDTQYF. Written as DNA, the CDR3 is TGTGCCAGCAGGCGAGTGGGGACAACGGGGCGGGTTAGCACAGATACGCAGTATTTT.

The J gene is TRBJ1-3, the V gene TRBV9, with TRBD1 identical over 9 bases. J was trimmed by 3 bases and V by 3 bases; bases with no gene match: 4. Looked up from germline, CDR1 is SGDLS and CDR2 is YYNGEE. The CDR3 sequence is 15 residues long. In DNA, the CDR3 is TGTGCCAGCAGCGCTCCGGGACAGGGTGGAAACACCATATATTTT. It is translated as CASSAPGQGGNTIYF.

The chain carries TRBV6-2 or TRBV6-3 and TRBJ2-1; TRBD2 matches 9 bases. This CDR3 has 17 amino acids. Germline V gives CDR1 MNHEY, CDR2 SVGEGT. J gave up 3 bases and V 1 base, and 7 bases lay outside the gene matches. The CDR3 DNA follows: TGTGCCAGCAGTTACTTCTCAGTAGCGGGAGACTACAATGAGCAGTTCTTC. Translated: CASSYFSVAGDYNEQFF.

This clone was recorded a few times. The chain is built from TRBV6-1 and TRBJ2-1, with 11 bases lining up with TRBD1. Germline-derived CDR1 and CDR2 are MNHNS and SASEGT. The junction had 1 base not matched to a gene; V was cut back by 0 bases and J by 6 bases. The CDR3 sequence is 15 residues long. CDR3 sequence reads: CASSEAGTGGNEQFF. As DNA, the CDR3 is TGTGCCAGCAGTGAAGCGGGGACAGGGGGCAATGAGCAGTTCTTC.

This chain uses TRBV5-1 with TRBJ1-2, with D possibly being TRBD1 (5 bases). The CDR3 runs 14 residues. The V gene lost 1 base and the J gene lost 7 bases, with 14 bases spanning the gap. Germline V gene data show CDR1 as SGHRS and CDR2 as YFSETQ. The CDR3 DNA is TGCGCCAGCAGCTTGCGTAGCGCCGGGGGTGGCTACACCTTC. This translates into CASSLRSAGGGYTF.

CDR3 in amino acids: CASSFGVLSYNEQFF. The CDR3 nucleotides read TGTGCCAGCAGCTTTGGAGTTTTGTCCTACAATGAGCAGTTCTTC. This rearrangement joins TRBV11-3 to TRBJ2-1; D ambiguous. The CDR3 length is 15 residues. Germline assignment: CDR1 SGHNT and CDR2 YENEEA. Trimming cost V 3 bases and J 1 base, with 10 bases left between them.

In nucleotides, the CDR3 is TGTGCCAGCAGTTCACAGGGGGTGGGCTCCTACGAGCAGTACTTC. Protein product: CASSSQGVGSYEQYF. The chain couples TRBV27 to TRBJ2-7, with TRBD1 identical over 8 bases. The V gene's germline CDR1 is MNHEY and CDR2 SMNVEV (reference sequence). This CDR3 has 15 residues. The V gene end was trimmed by 4 bases and the J gene end by 0 bases; junction bases not matched to a gene: 5.

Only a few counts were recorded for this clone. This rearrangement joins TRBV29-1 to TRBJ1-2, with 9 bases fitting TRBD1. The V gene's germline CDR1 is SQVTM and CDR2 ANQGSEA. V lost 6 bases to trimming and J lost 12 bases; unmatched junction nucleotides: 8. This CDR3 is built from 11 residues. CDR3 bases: TGCAGCGTAAGCCGGGACAGGGACCACACCTTC. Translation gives CSVSRDRDHTF. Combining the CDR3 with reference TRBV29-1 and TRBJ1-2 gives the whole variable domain SAVISQKPSRDICQRGTSLTIQCQVDSQVTMMFWYRQQPGQSLTLIATANQGSEATYESGFVIDKFPISRPNLTFSTLTVSNMSPEDSSIYLCSVSRDRDHTFGSGTRLTVV.

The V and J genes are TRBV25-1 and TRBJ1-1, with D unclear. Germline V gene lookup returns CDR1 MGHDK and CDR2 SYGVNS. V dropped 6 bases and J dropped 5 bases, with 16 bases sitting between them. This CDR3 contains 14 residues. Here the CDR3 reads CASRETGLRTEAFF. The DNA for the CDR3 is TGTGCCAGCAGAGAGACTGGACTCAGGACTGAAGCTTTCTTT.

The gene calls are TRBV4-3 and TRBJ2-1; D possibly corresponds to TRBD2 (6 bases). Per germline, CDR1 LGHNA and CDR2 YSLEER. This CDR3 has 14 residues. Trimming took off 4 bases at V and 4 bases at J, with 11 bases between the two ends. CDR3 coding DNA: TGCGCCAGCAGCCCACACGGGGGATACAATGAGCAGTTCTTC. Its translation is CASSPHGGYNEQFF.

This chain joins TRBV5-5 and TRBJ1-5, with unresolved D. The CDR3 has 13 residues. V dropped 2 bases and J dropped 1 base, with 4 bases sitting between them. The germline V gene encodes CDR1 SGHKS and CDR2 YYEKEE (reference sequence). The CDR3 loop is CASSLQSNQPQHF. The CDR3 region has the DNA TGTGCCAGCAGCTTACAGAGCAATCAGCCCCAGCATTTT.

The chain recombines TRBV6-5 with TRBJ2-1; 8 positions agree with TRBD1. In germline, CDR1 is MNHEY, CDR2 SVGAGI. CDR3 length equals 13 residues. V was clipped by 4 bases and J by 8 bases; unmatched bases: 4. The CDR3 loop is CASSWTGRDEQFF. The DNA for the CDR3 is TGTGCCAGCAGTTGGACAGGGCGCGATGAGCAGTTCTTC.

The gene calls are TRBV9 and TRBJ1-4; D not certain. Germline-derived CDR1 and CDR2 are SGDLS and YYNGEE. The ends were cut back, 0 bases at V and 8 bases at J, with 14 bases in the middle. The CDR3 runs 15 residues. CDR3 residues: CASSVEAVTTEKLFF. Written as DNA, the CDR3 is TGTGCCAGCAGCGTAGAGGCTGTGACAACAGAAAAACTGTTTTTT.

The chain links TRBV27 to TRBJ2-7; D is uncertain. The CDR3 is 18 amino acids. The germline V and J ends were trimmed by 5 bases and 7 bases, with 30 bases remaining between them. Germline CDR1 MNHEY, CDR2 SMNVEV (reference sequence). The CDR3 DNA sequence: TGTGCCAGCAGTCCGATTTACTCGAAGGCTAGGTCCCTGTCGGAGCAGTACTTC. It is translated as CASSPIYSKARSLSEQYF.

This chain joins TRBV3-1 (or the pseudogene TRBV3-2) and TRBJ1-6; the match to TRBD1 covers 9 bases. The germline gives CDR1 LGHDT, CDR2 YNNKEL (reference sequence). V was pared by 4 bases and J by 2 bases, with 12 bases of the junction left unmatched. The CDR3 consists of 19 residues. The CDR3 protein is CASSPHIQGARTYNSPLHF. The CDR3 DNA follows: TGTGCCAGCAGCCCGCACATACAGGGGGCGCGGACCTATAATTCACCCCTCCACTTT.

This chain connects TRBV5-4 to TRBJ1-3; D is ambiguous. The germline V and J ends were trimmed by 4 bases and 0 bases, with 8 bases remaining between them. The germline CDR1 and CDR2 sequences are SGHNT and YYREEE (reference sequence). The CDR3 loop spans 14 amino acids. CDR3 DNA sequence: TGTGCCAGCAGCACCGCGGACTCTGGAAACACCATATATTTT. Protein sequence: CASSTADSGNTIYF.

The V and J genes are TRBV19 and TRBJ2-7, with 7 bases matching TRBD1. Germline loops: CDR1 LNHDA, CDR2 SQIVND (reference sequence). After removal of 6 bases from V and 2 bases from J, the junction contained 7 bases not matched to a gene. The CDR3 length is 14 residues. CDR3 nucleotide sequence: TGTGCCAGTAGCAAACGGACAGGCCCCTACGAGCAGTACTTC. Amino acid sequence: CASSKRTGPYEQYF.

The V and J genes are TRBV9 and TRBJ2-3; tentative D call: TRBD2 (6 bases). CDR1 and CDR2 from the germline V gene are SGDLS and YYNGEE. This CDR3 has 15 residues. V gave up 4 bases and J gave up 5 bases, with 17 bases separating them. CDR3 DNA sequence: TGTGCCAGCAGCCCGGGGGAGGCGGACCGAGATACGCAGTATTTT. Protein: CASSPGEADRDTQYF.